These 28 T cell receptor beta chains were all obtained from the same sample, sequenced in a study of cytomegalovirus exposure and HLA in healthy donors. Amplification used 60 Vbeta primers and 13 Jbeta primers. The method was immunoSEQ multiplex PCR; TCRdb's version includes in-frame clones alone and lacks a portion of them. Of about 93,000 clones in the sample, roughly 60% were seen once. The sequenced material came from PBMCs. The origin of the receptors is a boy younger than 18 in good health and CMV-seropositive.

This chain links TRBV9 with TRBJ2-7, with D possibly TRBD2 on 6 matching bases. Trimming stripped 2 bases from V and 4 bases from J, with 13 bases between. The CDR3 extends over 14 amino acids. CDR1 and CDR2 (germline): SGDLS, YYNGEE. The CDR3 coding sequence is TGTGCCAGCAGCGTGGCCGACGGGGGATACGAGCAGTACTTC. It codes for CASSVADGGYEQYF. Looking up the rest from reference TRBV9 and TRBJ2-7 gives the full variable domain: DSGVTQTPKHLITATGQRVTLRCSPRSGDLSVYWYQQSLDQGLQFLIQYYNGEERAKGNILERFSAQQFPDLHSELNLSSLELGDSALYFCASSVADGGYEQYFGPGTRLTVT.

This clone has just one count. J is TRBJ1-2 and V is TRBV4-2, with 10 bases that match TRBD1. V trimming: 0 bases; J trimming: 5 bases; junction bases outside the gene matches: 6. Germline V lookup: CDR1 LGHNA, CDR2 YNFKEQ. The CDR3 contains 16 residues. The CDR3 DNA reads TGTGCCAGCAGCCAAGAGTCCGGACAGGGGGTGTATGGCTACACCTTC. This encodes CASSQESGQGVYGYTF.

The CDR3 loop is CASNPPQVTEAFF. CDR3 sequence (DNA): TGTGCCAGTAACCCACCACAGGTCACTGAAGCTTTCTTT. This chain links TRBV19 with TRBJ1-1; TRBD1 is a possible D gene (5 bases). The germline gives CDR1 LNHDA, CDR2 SQIVND (reference sequence). The CDR3 sequence is 13 residues long. Deletions cut 7 bases from V and 4 bases from J, with 13 bases between. Together with reference TRBV19 and TRBJ1-1, the CDR3 gives the full variable domain: DGGITQSPKYLFRKEGQNVTLSCEQNLNHDAMYWYRQDPGQGLRLIYYSQIVNDFQKGDIAEGYSVSREKKESFPLTVTSAQKNPTAFYLCASNPPQVTEAFFGQGTRLTVV.

V usage is TRBV7-2 and J usage is TRBJ2-7, with a tentative D call TRBD1 (5 bases). V lost 0 bases and J 4 bases, leaving 13 bases between the germline ends. CDR1 is SGHTA, CDR2 FQGNSA, per germline. The CDR3 sequence is 15 residues long. CDR3 residues: CASSLAPQGPYEQYF. As DNA, the CDR3 is TGTGCCAGCAGCTTAGCGCCCCAGGGCCCGTACGAGCAGTACTTC.

The chain employs TRBV7-9 and TRBJ2-3, with 7 bases matching TRBD2. Germline CDR1 is SEHNR and CDR2 is FQNEAQ (reference sequence). This CDR3 region has 17 residues. V gave up 5 bases and J gave up 1 base; unmatched junction bases: 12. CDR3: CASSTSAGGRRTDTQYF. CDR3 nucleotides: TGTGCCAGCAGCACTTCGGCGGGCGGGAGACGCACAGATACGCAGTATTTT.

This clone was counted between two and nine times. The chain has TRBV5-1 and TRBJ2-1; TRBD2 might be the D (6 bases). The CDR3 loop spans 16 amino acids. Per the germline V gene, CDR1 is SGHRS and CDR2 is YFSETQ. Deletions cut 5 bases from V and 3 bases from J, with 18 bases between. The CDR3 loop reads CASSWDSPGLYNEQFF. The CDR3 nucleotides read TGCGCCAGCAGTTGGGACTCCCCCGGCCTCTACAATGAGCAGTTCTTC. Combining the CDR3 with reference TRBV5-1 and TRBJ2-1 gives the whole variable domain KAGVTQTPRYLIKTRGQQVTLSCSPISGHRSVSWYQQTPGQGLQFLFEYFSETQRNKGNFPGRFSGRQFSNSRSEMNVSTLELGDSALYLCASSWDSPGLYNEQFFGPGTRLTVL.

The rearrangement joins TRBV6-5 to TRBJ2-5, with TRBD1 as a possible D gene (6 bases). Between the trimmed V and J ends, which lost 5 bases and 5 bases, there was a span of 9 bases. The CDR3 contains 12 residues. CDR1 is MNHEY and CDR2 is SVGAGI in the germline V gene. Written as DNA, the CDR3 is TGTGCCAGCAGTGTCAGGGGTGAGACCCAGTACTTC. This gives the protein CASSVRGETQYF.

A few counts support this clone. The J gene is TRBJ2-7, the V gene TRBV6-9; D unclear. This CDR3 spans 13 amino acids. The germline CDR1 and CDR2 sequences are MNHGY and SVAAGI. V was pared by 4 bases and J by 0 bases, with 7 bases between. CDR3 sequence reads: CASSSFGSYEQYF. The CDR3 bases are TGTGCCAGCAGTTCGTTCGGCTCCTACGAGCAGTACTTC.

The chain combines TRBV5-1 with TRBJ1-4; D is possibly TRBD1 (5 bases). In germline, CDR1 is SGHRS, CDR2 YFSETQ. CDR3 size: 14 residues. Between the trimmed V and J ends, which lost 2 bases and 8 bases, there was a span of 13 bases. As DNA, the CDR3 is TGCGCCAGCAGCTTTAGGGCAGGGTACGAAAAACTGTTTTTT. Translated: CASSFRAGYEKLFF.

This chain links TRBV19 with TRBJ2-7; possibly TRBD1 for D (5 bases). V dropped 5 bases and J dropped 0 bases, with 17 bases sitting between them. The CDR3 sequence is 16 residues long. Germline assignment: CDR1 LNHDA and CDR2 SQIVND (reference sequence). CDR3 nucleotides: TGTGCCAGTAGTCCCGGAACAGGCTGGAGCTCCTACGAGCAGTACTTC. It translates to CASSPGTGWSSYEQYF.

The chain recombines TRBV13 with TRBJ1-1; TRBD1 is a possible D gene (5 bases). The CDR3 is 13 amino acids. With 7 bases removed from V and 1 base from J, the gap between germline ends came to 10 bases. Germline loops: CDR1 PRHDT, CDR2 FYEKMQ (reference sequence). CDR3 in DNA: TGTGCCAGCAACCTTAGGGGGAACACTGAAGCTTTCTTT. Encoded protein: CASNLRGNTEAFF.

This clone was seen more than once but under ten times. The gene calls are TRBV6-5 and TRBJ2-5; TRBD2 matches 13 bases. CDR1 is MNHEY and CDR2 is SVGAGI in the germline V gene. The CDR3 consists of 14 residues. Trimming removed 6 bases from V and 5 bases from J; junction bases left unmatched: 3. The CDR3 here is CASRGLAGVETQYF. The CDR3 coding sequence is TGTGCCAGCAGAGGACTAGCGGGAGTGGAGACCCAGTACTTC.

The genes are TRBV10-1 and TRBJ2-2; D gene unclear. The V and J ends lost 5 bases and 5 bases respectively, with 12 bases between them. Germline V gene lookup returns CDR1 WNHNN and CDR2 SYGVQD (reference sequence). The CDR3 has 14 amino acids. CDR3: CASSRLTVTGELFF. CDR3 nucleotides: TGCGCCAGCAGTCGATTAACAGTTACCGGGGAGCTGTTTTTT.

V gene TRBV18 combines with J gene TRBJ2-2; the D is unclear. The V gene lost 8 bases and the J gene lost 7 bases, with 11 bases spanning the gap. The CDR3 covers 12 residues. Germline-derived CDR1 and CDR2 are KGHSH and LQKENI. The CDR3 protein is CASTAPNGELFF. The CDR3 DNA is TGTGCCAGCACAGCACCTAACGGGGAGCTGTTTTTT.

This rearrangement joins TRBV9 to TRBJ2-2, with unresolved D. The CDR3 spans 14 residues. With 0 bases removed from V and 2 bases from J, the gap between germline ends came to 5 bases. Germline-derived CDR1 and CDR2 are SGDLS and YYNGEE. The CDR3 DNA follows: TGTGCCAGCAGCGTAGCCCCAAACACCGGGGAGCTGTTTTTT. This gives the protein CASSVAPNTGELFF.

The genes are TRBV13 and TRBJ2-7, with D maybe TRBD2 (6 bases). Trimming cost V 6 bases and J 0 bases, with 9 bases left between them. This CDR3 is 13 amino acids long. Per germline, CDR1 PRHDT and CDR2 FYEKMQ (reference sequence). The CDR3 DNA is TGTGCCAGCAGGGAGGGTAGCTCCTACGAGCAGTACTTC. Residues: CASREGSSYEQYF.

The gene calls are TRBV29-1 and TRBJ1-2, with 11 positions matching TRBD1. Unmatched junction bases numbered 7, after V lost 5 bases and J lost 11 bases. Per germline, CDR1 SQVTM and CDR2 ANQGSEA. The CDR3 has 12 amino acids. CDR3 region: CSVKLGQGVYTF. The CDR3 DNA sequence: TGCAGCGTTAAACTGGGACAGGGGGTTTACACCTTC.

This chain connects TRBV29-1 to TRBJ2-1; possible D gene TRBD1, 5 bases. The ends were cut back, 6 bases at V and 0 bases at J, with 15 bases in the middle. CDR1 and CDR2 from the germline V gene are SQVTM and ANQGSEA. The CDR3 is 15 residues long. The CDR3 sequence is CSVGSGWSSYNEQFF. For the CDR3, the DNA is TGCAGCGTGGGTTCAGGGTGGAGCTCCTACAATGAGCAGTTCTTC.

The V gene is TRBV6-1, the J gene TRBJ2-7; possible D gene TRBD1, 5 bases. CDR1 and CDR2 (germline): MNHNS, SASEGT. The CDR3 spans 14 residues. V lost 7 bases and J lost 2, with 15 bases in between. For the CDR3, the DNA is TGTGCCAGCATGACCCCAGACAGAACCTACGAGCAGTACTTC. This sequence encodes CASMTPDRTYEQYF.

The V and J genes are TRBV5-1 and TRBJ1-4; D gene ambiguous. This CDR3 contains 16 residues. The ends were cut back, 0 bases at V and 7 bases at J, with 16 bases in the middle. CDR1 is SGHRS, CDR2 YFSETQ, per germline. For the CDR3, the DNA is TGCGCCAGCAGCTTGGGGCGGGGTAGTGGAGGTGAAAAACTGTTTTTT. This codes for CASSLGRGSGGEKLFF. The whole variable domain, remainder taken from reference TRBV5-1 and TRBJ1-4, is KAGVTQTPRYLIKTRGQQVTLSCSPISGHRSVSWYQQTPGQGLQFLFEYFSETQRNKGNFPGRFSGRQFSNSRSEMNVSTLELGDSALYLCASSLGRGSGGEKLFFGSGTQLSVL.

The chain is built from TRBV2 and TRBJ2-1; 9 bases map to TRBD2. Unmatched junction bases numbered 8, after V lost 0 bases and J lost 8 bases. The CDR3 totals 16 residues. From germline, CDR1 is SNHLY and CDR2 FYNNEI. The CDR3 sequence: CASSEARGLAVDEQFF. Here the CDR3 DNA reads TGTGCCAGCAGTGAAGCGAGGGGACTAGCCGTGGATGAGCAGTTCTTC.

The rearrangement uses TRBV29-1 and TRBJ1-5; possible D gene TRBD1, 5 bases. V lost 2 bases to trimming and J lost 3 bases, with 8 bases between them. The germline V gene has CDR1 SQVTM and CDR2 ANQGSEA. The CDR3 spans 13 residues. CDR3 in DNA: TGCAGCGTTGAACAGGGCTTCAATCAGCCCCAGCATTTT. It encodes CSVEQGFNQPQHF.

As for this clone: Sequence at one end of the junction differs from germline and may be a read error. The chain employs TRBV5-4 and TRBJ2-3; TRBD2 matches at 8 bases. Germline V gene sequence: CDR1 SGHNT, CDR2 YYREEE (reference sequence). The CDR3 consists of 13 residues. The CDR3 DNA reads as TGTGCCAGCAGAACTAGCGGTACAGATACGCGGTATTTT. It specifies CASRTSGTDTRYF.

This clone was seen more than once but under ten times. V is TRBV9 and J is TRBJ2-3; 9 nucleotides match TRBD1. Germline trimming cut 4 bases from V and 4 bases from J; bases unmatched to any gene: 13. Germline values: CDR1 SGDLS, CDR2 YYNGEE. The CDR3 consists of 17 residues. The CDR3 sequence: CASSPHPEGQGPDTQYF. Written as DNA, the CDR3 is TGTGCCAGCAGCCCCCACCCCGAGGGACAGGGTCCAGATACGCAGTATTTT.

The V gene is TRBV7-2, the J gene TRBJ2-3; D is unresolved. V lost 0 bases to trimming and J lost 6 bases, with 7 bases between them. CDR3 length: 13 amino acids. Germline assignment: CDR1 SGHTA and CDR2 FQGNSA. In DNA form, the CDR3 reads TGTGCCAGCAGCTTAGCGGGCCCGGATACGCAGTATTTT. It is translated as CASSLAGPDTQYF. The entire variable domain, with the rest obtained from reference TRBV7-2 and TRBJ2-3, is as follows: GAGVSQSPSNKVTEKGKDVELRCDPISGHTALYWYRQSLGQGLEFLIYFQGNSAPDKSGLPSDRFSAERTGGSVSTLTIQRTQQEDSAVYLCASSLAGPDTQYFGPGTRLTVL.

The genes are TRBV6-5 and TRBJ1-1; D is undetermined. Trimming shortened V by 6 bases and J by 1 base, and 15 bases separated the two germline ends. Germline V gives CDR1 MNHEY, CDR2 SVGAGI. CDR3 length: 15 amino acids. Written as DNA, the CDR3 is TGTGCCAGCAGCTCCCCTTACACGGGGAACACTGAAGCTTTCTTT. Protein product: CASSSPYTGNTEAFF.

This chain's CDR3 is CAWNSGGRIDTQYF. In DNA, the CDR3 is TGTGCCTGGAACAGCGGGGGAAGAATAGATACGCAGTATTTT. The chain links TRBV30 to TRBJ2-3, with 8 nucleotides matching TRBD2. Losses at the gene ends were 4 bases for V and 5 bases for J; bases not matched to a gene: 8. Germline CDR1 and CDR2: GTSNPN and SVGIG (reference sequence). The CDR3 is made up of 14 amino acids. Supplemented by reference TRBV30 and TRBJ2-3, the full variable domain reads SQTIHQWPATLVQPVGSPLSLECTVEGTSNPNLYWYRQAAGRGLQLLFYSVGIGQISSEVPQNLSASRPQDRQFILSSKKLLLSDSGFYLCAWNSGGRIDTQYFGPGTRLTVL.

The chain joins TRBV28 to TRBJ2-7; 8 bases agree with TRBD2. CDR1 is MDHEN and CDR2 is SYDVKM in the germline V gene. The ends lost 5 bases at V and 6 bases at J; junction bases unmatched: 6. CDR3 length: 13 amino acids. This CDR3 is CASSPAGGGEQYF. For the CDR3, the DNA is TGTGCCAGCAGTCCCGCGGGAGGCGGCGAGCAGTACTTC.